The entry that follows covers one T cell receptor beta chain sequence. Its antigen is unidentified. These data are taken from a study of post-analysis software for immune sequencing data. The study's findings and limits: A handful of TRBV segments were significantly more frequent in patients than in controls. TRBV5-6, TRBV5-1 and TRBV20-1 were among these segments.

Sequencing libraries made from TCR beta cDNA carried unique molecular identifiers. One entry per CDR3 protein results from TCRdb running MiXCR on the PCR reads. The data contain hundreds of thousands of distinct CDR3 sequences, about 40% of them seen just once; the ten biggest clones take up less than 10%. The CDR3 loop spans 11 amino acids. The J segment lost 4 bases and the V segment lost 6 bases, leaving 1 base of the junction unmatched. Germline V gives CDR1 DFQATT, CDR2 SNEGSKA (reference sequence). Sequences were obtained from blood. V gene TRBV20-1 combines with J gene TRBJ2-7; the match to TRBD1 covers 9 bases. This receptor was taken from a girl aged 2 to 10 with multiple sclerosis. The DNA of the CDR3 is TGCAGTGCCGGGACAGGGTACGAGCAGTACTTC. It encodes CSAGTGYEQYF.